These T cell receptor beta chains were read from a single sample in a study of blood T cell repertoires in COVID-19. Method: immunoSEQ multiplex PCR; TCRdb's copy keeps in-frame clones and lacks some. The data show roughly 150,000 clones, around 79% seen once. Sequencing was performed on peripheral blood. These receptors were obtained from a man between 45 and 60 years old with active or convalescent COVID-19. The CDR3 runs from the conserved cysteine through the conserved F or W. D genes are given only for firm matches. Where a row states a size, it is once, few, many or the class of an expanded clone; other rows omit it.

j_call d_call clone_size v_call cdr3_nt cdr3_aa
TRBJ2-5 NA NA TRBV18 TGTGCCAGCTCACCACTAGAAGAGACCCAGTACTTC CASSPLEETQYF
TRBJ2-5 TRBD1 NA TRBV28 TGTGCCAGCAGGGGGGGACAGGGCATCCAAGAGACCCAGTACTTC CASRGGQGIQETQYF
TRBJ2-7 TRBD2 NA TRBV10-1 TGCGCCAGCAGTCTGGGGACTAGCGGGATGCCCGAGCAGTACTTC CASSLGTSGMPEQYF
TRBJ2-2 TRBD1 once TRBV6-5 TGTGCCAGCAGTTCTACAGGGGACACCGGGGAGCTGTTTTTT CASSSTGDTGELFF
TRBJ2-5 NA NA TRBV28 TGTGCCAGCAGTTTAGGGGGCGTGACCCAGTACTTC CASSLGGVTQYF
TRBJ1-5 NA NA TRBV4-1 TGCGCCAGCAGCCAAGAGGAGCGCGGGGCGAGCAATCAGCCCCAGCATTTT CASSQEERGASNQPQHF
TRBJ1-6 NA few TRBV5-4 TGTGCCAGCAGCACCTCGGCAGGGTCCGGTAATTCACCCCTCCACTTT CASSTSAGSGNSPLHF
TRBJ1-3 NA NA TRBV5-4 TGTGCCAGCAGCTTGGAATACGAGGCCGGAAACACCATATATTTT CASSLEYEAGNTIYF
TRBJ1-2 TRBD1 NA TRBV28 TGTGCCAGCGACCCAGGGGGAAGGGATGGCTACACCTTC CASDPGGRDGYTF
TRBJ1-1 NA few TRBV4-2 TGTGCCAGCAGCCAAGATAGACAAAAATACATGAACACTGAAGCTTTCTTT CASSQDRQKYMNTEAFF
TRBJ2-2 TRBD2 NA TRBV7-9 TGTGCCAGCAGCTTACCAGCGGGAGTCGGGCAAAGGGCCGGGGAGCTGTTTTTT CASSLPAGVGQRAGELFF
TRBJ2-1 TRBD1 NA TRBV19 TGTGCCAGTACCCTGGGACAGACCTACAATGAGCAGTTCTTC CASTLGQTYNEQFF
TRBJ2-5 TRBD2 NA TRBV6-1 TGTGCCAGCAGTGAAGTCACCGCGGGAGGGCGAGGGACCCAGTACTTC CASSEVTAGGRGTQYF
TRBJ1-6 NA medium-sized TRBV4-1 TGCGCCAGCAGCCAAGATTTCGGGGGGCAAACGTATAATTCACCCCTCCACTTT CASSQDFGGQTYNSPLHF
TRBJ2-3 TRBD1 NA TRBV4-1 TGCGCCAGCAGCCGAACTACAGGGGGCTCTACAGATACGCAGTATTTT CASSRTTGGSTDTQYF
TRBJ2-3 TRBD2 NA TRBV6-6 TGTGCCAGTTCTTTAGCGGGAGGGCAGGGAGATACGCAGTATTTT CASSLAGGQGDTQYF
TRBJ2-1 NA few TRBV7-8 TGTGCCAGCAGCCTCCCCTGGCGGGACTCCTACAATGAGCAGTTCTTC CASSLPWRDSYNEQFF
TRBJ1-1 TRBD1 NA TRBV29-1 TGCAGCGTGACTAGACAGGGCGGGAACACTGAAGCTTTCTTT CSVTRQGGNTEAFF
TRBJ2-7 TRBD2 NA TRBV19 TGTGCCAGTAGTATAGATTCTCGGACTAGCTTGGATCACCCCTACGAGCAGTACTTC CASSIDSRTSLDHPYEQYF
TRBJ1-1 NA NA TRBV6-6 TGTGCCAGCAGCCTCGGGGTTTCCAACACTGAAGCTTTCTTT CASSLGVSNTEAFF
TRBJ2-5 NA NA TRBV5-5 TGTGCCAGCAGCTTGGTTGGGCAGCGAGGGGGGACCCAGTACTTC CASSLVGQRGGTQYF
TRBJ2-5 NA NA TRBV6-1 TGTGCCAGCAGTGTAGCGGAGATAGGCGGGGAGACCCAGTACTTC CASSVAEIGGETQYF
TRBJ2-7 NA NA TRBV7-2 TGTGCCAGCAGCTTAGCGGGGGCGTACGAGCAGTACTTC CASSLAGAYEQYF
TRBJ2-1 TRBD2 NA TRBV27 TGTGCCAGCAGTGTTAGGACTAGCGGTAATGAGCAGTTCTTC CASSVRTSGNEQFF
TRBJ2-2 NA NA TRBV9 TGTGCCAGCACTCACGGGACTGGACTGAACACCGGGGAGCTGTTTTTT CASTHGTGLNTGELFF
TRBJ1-3 NA NA TRBV30 TGTGCCTGGAGTATGGGGGCGCCTGGAAACACCATATATTTT CAWSMGAPGNTIYF
TRBJ2-5 NA NA TRBV5-6 TGTGCCAGCAGTTTGTTAAGCGGTTCGCAAGAGACCCAGTACTTC CASSLLSGSQETQYF
TRBJ2-2 NA NA TRBV27 TGTGCCAGCAGTTTATCGGGACAAAACACCGGGGAGCTGTTTTTT CASSLSGQNTGELFF
TRBJ1-3 NA once TRBV29-1 TGCAGCGGATCAGGTCTCTCTGGAAACACCATATATTTT CSGSGLSGNTIYF
TRBJ1-5 TRBD1 NA TRBV28 TGTGCCAGTCGGACAGGGCGAAGGGGCAATCAGCCCCAGCATTTT CASRTGRRGNQPQHF
TRBJ1-2 NA NA TRBV5-4 TGTGCCAGCAGCTTAGACGTCCGGCCTAGCTATGGCTACACCTTC CASSLDVRPSYGYTF
TRBJ2-7 NA few TRBV10-3 TGTGCCACCGGGGACAACTCCTACGAGCAGTACTTC CATGDNSYEQYF
TRBJ2-5 NA once TRBV21-1 TGTGCCAGCAGCAAAGTCCTCCTACAAGAGACCCAGTACTTC CASSKVLLQETQYF
TRBJ1-1 TRBD1 NA TRBV19 TGTGCCAGTAGTAATGGACAGGGGGCGCTCACTGAAGCTTTCTTT CASSNGQGALTEAFF
TRBJ2-6 NA NA TRBV3-1/TRBV3-2 TGTGCCAGCAGCCTGCGCACAGGTCGCTCTGGGGCCAACGTCCTGACTTTC CASSLRTGRSGANVLTF
TRBJ2-6 NA NA TRBV5-1 TGCGCCAGCAGCTTGGCCCCGGGTGATGGGGCCAACGTCCTGACTTTC CASSLAPGDGANVLTF
TRBJ2-7 NA NA TRBV5-5 TGTGCCAGCAGCGCCCGGGGAGCGACCTACGAGCAGTACTTC CASSARGATYEQYF
TRBJ1-5 TRBD1 NA TRBV30 TGTGCCTGGAGCGTGAACAGGGGGGGCAATCAGCCCCAGCATTTT CAWSVNRGGNQPQHF
TRBJ2-5 TRBD1 NA TRBV27 TGTGCCAGCAGTTTCCTCCCCACCGGGACAGGGCGTCAGGGAGAGACCCAGTACTTC CASSFLPTGTGRQGETQYF
TRBJ2-1 NA NA TRBV19 TGTGCCAGTAGCAAAACAGGAATCTACAATGAGCAGTTCTTC CASSKTGIYNEQFF
TRBJ1-3 NA NA TRBV28 TGTGCCAGCAGTTCTAGCGCACGTGGAAACACCATATATTTT CASSSSARGNTIYF
TRBJ2-1 TRBD2 NA TRBV7-2 TGTGCCAGCAGCTTAGATACTAGCGGGTACTCCTACAATGAGCAGTTCTTC CASSLDTSGYSYNEQFF
TRBJ1-2 NA NA TRBV29-1 TGCAGCGTCCGGACAGCTGCTAACTATGGCTACACCTTC CSVRTAANYGYTF
TRBJ2-3 TRBD2 few TRBV7-9 TGTGCCAGCAGCTTAGGAGCCCTTAGCGGGAGAGGGATTAATACGCAGTATTTT CASSLGALSGRGINTQYF
TRBJ2-1 TRBD2 NA TRBV27 TGTGCCAGCAGTTTATTTGCGGGAGGGCGTGATGAGCAGTTCTTC CASSLFAGGRDEQFF
TRBJ1-6 NA NA TRBV28 TGTGCCAGCAGTTTTCAGACTTATAATTCACCCCTCCACTTT CASSFQTYNSPLHF
TRBJ1-5 NA NA TRBV4-1 TGCGCCAGCAGCCCGGACAATAGCAATCAGCCCCAGCATTTT CASSPDNSNQPQHF
TRBJ1-6 NA many TRBV19 TGTGCCAGTAGTATGGGCGACCTGAATTCACCCCTCCACTTT CASSMGDLNSPLHF
TRBJ2-7 TRBD2 once TRBV3-1/TRBV3-2 TGTGCCAGCAGCCAAGGGGTAGCGGGAGGTCGAGAGCAGTACTTC CASSQGVAGGREQYF